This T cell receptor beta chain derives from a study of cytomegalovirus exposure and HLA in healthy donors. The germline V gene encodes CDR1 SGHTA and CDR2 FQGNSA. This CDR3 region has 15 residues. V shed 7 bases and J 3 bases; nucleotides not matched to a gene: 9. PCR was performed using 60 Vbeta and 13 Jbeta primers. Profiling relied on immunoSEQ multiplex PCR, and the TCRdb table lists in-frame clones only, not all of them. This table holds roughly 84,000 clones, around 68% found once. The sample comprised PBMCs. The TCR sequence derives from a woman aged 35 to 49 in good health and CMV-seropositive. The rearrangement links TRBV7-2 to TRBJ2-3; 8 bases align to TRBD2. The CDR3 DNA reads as TGTGCCAGCACCCGTTCTGGCGGGAGGACAGATACGCAGTATTTT. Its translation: CASTRSGGRTDTQYF.